This T cell receptor (beta chain) originates from a study of T cell repertoires in cytomegalovirus infection. The V segment lost 0 bases and the J segment 6 bases; nucleotides outside the gene matches: 1. Germline CDR1 is SGHTA and CDR2 is FQGNSA. The CDR3 is 13 residues long. TCRdb re-derived calls from the reads in MiXCR, one entry per CDR3 protein. The sample yields approximately 990,000 distinct CDR3 sequences, approximately 31% seen once. This clonotype was seen a few times. No antigen is known for it. The source of this sequence is a human donor in good health (CMV status not recorded). Some clones in this sample may be carry-over from other donors' samples. The chain is built from TRBV7-2 and TRBJ2-7, with TRBD2 matching 8 bases. Sequencing used cultured CD8+ T cells from PBMCs, obtained from culture after CMV antigen stimulation. The CDR3 coding sequence is TGTGCCAGCAGCTTAGCCAGCGGGGGCGAGCAGTACTTC. This sequence encodes CASSLASGGEQYF. Combining the CDR3 with reference TRBV7-2 and TRBJ2-7 gives the whole variable domain GAGVSQSPSNKVTEKGKDVELRCDPISGHTALYWYRQSLGQGLEFLIYFQGNSAPDKSGLPSDRFSAERTGGSVSTLTIQRTQQEDSAVYLCASSLASGGEQYFGPGTRLTVT.